This T cell receptor beta chain was retrieved from a study of OX40 agonist ivuxolimab in advanced cancers. In the study overall: It was ivuxolimab, an agonistic anti-OX40 (CD134) antibody, that patients were treated with. Dose-escalation patients were diagnosed with hepatocellular carcinoma, melanoma, renal cell cancer or head and neck cancer.

V gave up 1 base and J gave up 2 bases, with 18 bases separating them. CDR1 is SGHRS, CDR2 YFSETQ, per germline. The CDR3 has 17 amino acids. Details on this clone: Its antigen is not known.

TCRdb's table, derived via immunoSEQ multiplex PCR, lists solely in-frame clones and lacks some. Seen here are 77,000 or so clones, 85% observed once, and the top ten hold approximately 2.2%. Study-wide findings and caveats: Researchers did not determine the expanded peripheral T cells' antigen specificity. At doses 0.1 to 3.0 mg/kg, CD4+ and CD8+ clones expanded.

V gene TRBV5-1 combines with J gene TRBJ1-1, with D hard to call. Material: CD4+ or CD8+ T cells sorted from blood, obtained in a trial of the OX40 agonist ivuxolimab. This TCR derives from an adult with an advanced solid tumor such as melanoma, head and neck, liver or kidney cancer. CDR3 sequence: CASSLRRPPRPNTEAFF. CDR3 DNA sequence: TGCGCCAGCAGCTTGAGGCGACCCCCGCGGCCCAACACTGAAGCTTTCTTT.